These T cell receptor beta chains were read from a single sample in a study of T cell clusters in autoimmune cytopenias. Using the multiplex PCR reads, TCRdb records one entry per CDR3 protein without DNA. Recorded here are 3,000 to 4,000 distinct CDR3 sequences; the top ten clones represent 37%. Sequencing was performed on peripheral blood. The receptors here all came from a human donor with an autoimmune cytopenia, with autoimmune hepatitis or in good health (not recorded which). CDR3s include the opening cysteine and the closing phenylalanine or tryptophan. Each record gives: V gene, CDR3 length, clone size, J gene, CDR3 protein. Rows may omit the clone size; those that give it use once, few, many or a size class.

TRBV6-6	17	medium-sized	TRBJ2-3	CASSYNPGTGITDTQYF
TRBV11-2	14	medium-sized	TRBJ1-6	CASSLTQRGSPLHF
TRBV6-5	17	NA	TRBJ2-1	CATSGGLTGAVYNEQFF
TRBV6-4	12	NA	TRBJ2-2	CASSDFRGELFF
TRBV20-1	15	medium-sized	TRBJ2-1	CSARFLGQRDHGQFF
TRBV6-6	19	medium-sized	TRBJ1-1	CASSLRTRGVGATNTEAFF
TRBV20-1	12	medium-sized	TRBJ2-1	CSAEDRANEQFF
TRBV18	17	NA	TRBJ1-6	CASSLNRPAVDNSPLHF
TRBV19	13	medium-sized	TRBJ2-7	CASSMASGRWQYF
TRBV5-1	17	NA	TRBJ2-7	CASSLGITGRVSYEQYF
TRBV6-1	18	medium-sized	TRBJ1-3	CASKGGQVPFSSGNTIYF
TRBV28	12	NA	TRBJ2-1	CASSLEVTEQFF
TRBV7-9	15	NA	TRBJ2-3	CASSLVKGASDTQYF
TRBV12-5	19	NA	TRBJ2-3	CASGLFRIIGGGNTDTQYF
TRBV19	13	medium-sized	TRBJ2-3	CASSGRFTDTQYF
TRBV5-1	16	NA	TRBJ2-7	CASSWTGGLSSYEQYF
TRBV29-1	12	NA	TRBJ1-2	CSVVRQGGGYTF
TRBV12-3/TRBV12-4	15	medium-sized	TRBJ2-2	CASSFLAGGNGELFF
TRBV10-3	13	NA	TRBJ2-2	CAISPTGAGELFF
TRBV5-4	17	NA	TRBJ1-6	CASSQAGTYYYNSPLHF
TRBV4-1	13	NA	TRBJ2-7	CASSLEGVYEQYF
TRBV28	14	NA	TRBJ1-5	CASGRWGPGGPQHF
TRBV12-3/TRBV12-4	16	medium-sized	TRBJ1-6	CASSLSPWHNNSPLHF
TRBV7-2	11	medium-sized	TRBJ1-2	CASSSLRGYTF
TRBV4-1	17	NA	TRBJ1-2	CASSRPGTGGLTGGYTF
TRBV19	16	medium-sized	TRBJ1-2	CASSIADTTPNYGYTF
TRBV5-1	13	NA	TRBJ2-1	CASRQGADNEQFF
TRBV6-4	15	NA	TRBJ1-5	CASSDSNRDGQPQHF
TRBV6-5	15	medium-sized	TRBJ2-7	CASSYSLTAPYEQYF
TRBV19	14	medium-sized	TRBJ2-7	CASSPGTGNYEQYF
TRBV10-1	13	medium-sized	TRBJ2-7	CASSEWTDNEQYF
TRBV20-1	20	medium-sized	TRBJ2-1	CSARDPPASGARSSYNEQFF
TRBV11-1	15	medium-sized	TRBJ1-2	CASSPDRGNNYGYTF
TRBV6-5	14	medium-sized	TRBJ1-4	CASSRGGTNEKLFF
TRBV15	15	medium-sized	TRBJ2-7	CATSRSPSSGDEQYF
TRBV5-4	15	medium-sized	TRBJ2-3	CASSFPSAGVNTQYF
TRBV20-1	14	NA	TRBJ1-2	CSARSGGQGNGYTF
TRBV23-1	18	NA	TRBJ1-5	CASSRYRARVVSNQPQHF
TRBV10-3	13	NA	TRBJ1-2	CAIRERGLDGYTF
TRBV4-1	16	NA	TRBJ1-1	CASSQAWGTGGPVAFF
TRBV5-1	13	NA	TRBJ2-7	CASRSGLGYEQYF
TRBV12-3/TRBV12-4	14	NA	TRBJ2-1	CASSLELGYIEQFF
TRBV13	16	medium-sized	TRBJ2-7	CASTKTAGDSPYEQYF
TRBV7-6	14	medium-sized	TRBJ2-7	CASSARQGSYEQYF
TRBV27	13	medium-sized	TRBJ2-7	CASGLGGTYEQYF
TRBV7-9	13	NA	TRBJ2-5	CASGRDRRETQYF
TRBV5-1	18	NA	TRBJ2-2	CASSLAEDRVANTGELFF
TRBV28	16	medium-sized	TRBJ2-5	CASSFLSGRAAETQYF
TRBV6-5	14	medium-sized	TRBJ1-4	CASSRGPTNEKLFF
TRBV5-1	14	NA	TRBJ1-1	CASRNSPGGTEAFF
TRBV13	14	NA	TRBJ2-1	CASSPSLGHNEQFF
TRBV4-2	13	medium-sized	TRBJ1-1	CASSTPALTEAFF
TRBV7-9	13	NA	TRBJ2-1	CASSLGGQGEQFF
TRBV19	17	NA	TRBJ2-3	CASSQDHGQSVTDTQYF
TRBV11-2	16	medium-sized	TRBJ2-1	CASSARLAGIYNEQFF
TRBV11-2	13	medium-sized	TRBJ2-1	CASSLQTYNEQFF
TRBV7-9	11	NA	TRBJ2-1	CASSLSGEQFF
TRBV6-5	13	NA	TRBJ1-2	CVSSRGPHYGYTF
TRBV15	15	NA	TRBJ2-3	CATSRGRDLTDTQYF
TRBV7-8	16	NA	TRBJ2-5	CASSFATTTGGETQYF